This is a list of T cell receptor beta chains from one sample in a study of shared clonotypes between healthy human individuals. Using immunoSEQ multiplex PCR, the repertoire was profiled, and TCRdb retains in-frame clones only, with some absent. This sample carries roughly 320,000 clones, around 86% of them seen once, and the ten largest clones take around 15%. Sequencing used memory CD8+ T cells sorted from blood. The receptors stem from a man aged 18 to 29 in good health. CDR3s include the opening cysteine and the closing phenylalanine or tryptophan. Fields, in order: J gene, D gene, V gene, clone size, CDR3 protein, CDR3 DNA. D genes are given only for firm matches. The size entry is marked missing in some rows and otherwise reads once, few, many or a size class.

TRBJ2-5 | . | TRBV11-2 | many | CASTPTRLDQETQYF | TGTGCCAGCACCCCGACTCGGCTGGACCAAGAGACCCAGTACTTC
TRBJ2-5 | TRBD1 | TRBV28 | . | CASRDRRTRQETQYF | TGTGCCAGCAGGGACAGGCGAACACGACAAGAGACCCAGTACTTC
TRBJ2-1 | TRBD2 | TRBV27 | many | CASSSPLAGWDNEQFF | TGTGCCAGCAGTTCCCCGCTAGCGGGATGGGATAATGAGCAGTTCTTC
TRBJ2-2 | . | TRBV28 | . | CASSFGNTGELFF | TGTGCCAGCAGTTTCGGAAACACCGGGGAGCTGTTTTTT
TRBJ1-2 | TRBD1 | TRBV6-5 | . | CASSQRGTGNYGYTF | TGTGCCAGCAGCCAGAGAGGGACAGGCAACTATGGCTACACCTTC
TRBJ1-6 | . | TRBV9 | . | CASSAGPLNSPLHF | TGTGCCAGCAGCGCGGGGCCTCTTAATTCACCCCTCCACTTT
TRBJ2-1 | . | TRBV27 | . | CASSLYIALEGQGNEQFF | TGTGCCAGCAGTTTATATATAGCGCTAGAGGGGCAGGGGAATGAGCAGTTCTTC
TRBJ1-1 | . | TRBV21-1 | . | CASSKWDRNITGTEAFF | TGTGCCAGCAGCAAATGGGACAGAAACATTACCGGCACTGAAGCTTTCTTT
TRBJ2-7 | . | TRBV28 | . | CASSRLTRYEQYF | TGTGCCAGCAGCCGCCTCACCCGGTACGAGCAGTACTTC
TRBJ2-7 | . | TRBV9 | once | CASSLDRNYEQYF | TGTGCCAGCAGCCTCGACAGGAACTACGAGCAGTACTTC
TRBJ2-5 | . | TRBV30 | . | CAWERETQYF | TGTGCCTGGGAGAGGGAGACCCAGTACTTC
TRBJ2-3 | TRBD2 | TRBV6-1 | . | CASSVRDYRTDTQYF | TGTGCCAGCAGTGTCCGGGACTATCGCACAGATACGCAGTATTTT
TRBJ1-2 | . | TRBV4-1 | once | CASSQITGVGGYGYTF | TGCGCCAGCAGCCAGATTACAGGTGTTGGGGGGTATGGCTACACCTTC
TRBJ1-3 | . | TRBV29-1 | . | CSVIPGESGNTIYF | TGCAGCGTGATCCCAGGGGAATCTGGAAACACCATATATTTT
TRBJ1-2 | . | TRBV30 | . | CAWSIDRLDYGYTF | TGTGCCTGGAGTATAGACAGGCTAGATTATGGCTACACCTTC
TRBJ1-1 | . | TRBV12-5 | . | CASGFGGAEAFF | TGTGCTAGTGGTTTTGGGGGCGCTGAAGCTTTCTTT
TRBJ1-2 | . | TRBV10-2 | few | CASGGGHNYGYTF | TGCGCCAGCGGGGGGGGACACAACTATGGCTACACCTTC
TRBJ2-7 | . | TRBV30 | . | CAWRALDEQYF | TGTGCCTGGAGGGCGCTTGACGAGCAGTACTTC
TRBJ1-5 | . | TRBV5-1 | once | CASSPSGEANQPQHF | TGCGCCAGCAGCCCGTCGGGTGAGGCCAATCAGCCCCAGCATTTT
TRBJ1-1 | . | TRBV25-1 | . | CASSGPPRAGTEAFF | TGTGCCAGCAGTGGGCCTCCCCGGGCGGGCACTGAAGCTTTCTTT
TRBJ2-4 | TRBD2 | TRBV2 | . | CASREERELNIQYF | TGTGCCAGCAGGGAAGAGCGGGAACTAAACATTCAGTACTTC
TRBJ2-1 | . | TRBV7-2 | . | CASSLDGSSYNEQFF | TGTGCCAGCAGCTTAGACGGGAGCTCCTACAATGAGCAGTTCTTC
TRBJ2-5 | . | TRBV5-7 | . | CASSLMPRRGETQYF | TGTGCCAGCAGCTTGATGCCTAGGAGGGGAGAGACCCAGTACTTC
TRBJ2-7 | . | TRBV4-3 | . | CASSQGLISYEQYF | TGCGCCAGCAGCCAAGGACTGATCTCCTACGAGCAGTACTTC
TRBJ2-7 | TRBD2 | TRBV5-1 | . | CASTGTRLEQYF | TGCGCCTCCACCGGGACTAGGCTCGAGCAGTACTTC
TRBJ1-2 | . | TRBV30 | . | CAWSGTENYGYTF | TGTGCCTGGAGCGGGACCGAAAACTATGGCTACACCTTC
TRBJ2-1 | . | TRBV2 | . | CARGMAGEYNEQFF | TGTGCCAGGGGGATGGCAGGGGAGTACAATGAGCAGTTCTTC
TRBJ2-1 | . | TRBV9 | . | CASSVDGIHEQFF | TGTGCCAGCAGCGTAGATGGGATTCATGAGCAGTTCTTC
TRBJ2-7 | TRBD1 | TRBV30 | . | CAWTTGTGTYEQYF | TGTGCCTGGACAACCGGGACAGGGACCTACGAGCAGTACTTC
TRBJ2-3 | TRBD1 | TRBV5-1 | . | CASSLDTGGMGDTQYF | TGCGCCAGCAGCTTGGATACAGGGGGCATGGGAGATACGCAGTATTTT
TRBJ2-1 | . | TRBV6-5 | . | CASSSLTGNEQFF | TGTGCCAGCAGTTCCCTAACGGGGAATGAGCAGTTCTTC
TRBJ2-3 | . | TRBV4-1 | . | CASSPLGLSTGDTQYF | TGCGCCAGCAGCCCGCTGGGTCTCTCAACCGGAGATACGCAGTATTTT
TRBJ1-2 | TRBD1 | TRBV11-2 | . | CASSRPGTGVGYTF | TGTGCCAGCAGCCGTCCCGGGACAGGGGTCGGCTACACCTTC
TRBJ1-1 | . | TRBV11-2 | . | CASSLEHAVNTEAFF | TGTGCCAGCAGCTTAGAACACGCGGTGAACACTGAAGCTTTCTTT
TRBJ2-2 | . | TRBV11-1 | . | CASSFLSIGELFF | TGTGCCAGCAGCTTCCTCTCCATCGGGGAGCTGTTTTTT
TRBJ2-7 | TRBD2 | TRBV28 | . | CASSFEERGSEQYF | TGTGCCAGCAGTTTTGAAGAGCGGGGTAGTGAGCAGTACTTC
TRBJ2-5 | TRBD2 | TRBV7-9 | . | CASSMGLAGGQKQTQYF | TGTGCCAGCAGCATGGGACTAGCGGGGGGCCAGAAGCAGACCCAGTACTTC
TRBJ2-7 | TRBD1 | TRBV6-6 | . | CASSPGTDDEQYF | TGTGCCAGCAGTCCCGGGACAGATGACGAGCAGTACTTC
TRBJ2-7 | . | TRBV27 | . | CASSFADRFSYEQYF | TGTGCCAGCAGTTTCGCAGACCGGTTTTCCTACGAGCAGTACTTC
TRBJ2-2 | TRBD2 | TRBV13 | . | CASSSGLGAGGDTGELFF | TGTGCCAGCAGCTCCGGACTCGGGGCGGGAGGGGACACCGGGGAGCTGTTTTTT
TRBJ2-2 | . | TRBV6-1 | once | CASSRGPNTGELFF | TGTGCCAGCAGCCGCGGACCGAACACCGGGGAGCTGTTTTTT
TRBJ2-1 | TRBD2 | TRBV6-5 | . | CASSYGSGGANEQFF | TGTGCCAGCAGTTATGGTAGCGGGGGGGCGAATGAGCAGTTCTTC
TRBJ2-2 | . | TRBV14 | . | CASSQDPRGTTGELFF | TGTGCCAGCAGCCAAGATCCCCGGGGAACCACCGGGGAGCTGTTTTTT
TRBJ2-1 | . | TRBV30 | . | CAWSPVGAGYNEQFF | TGTGCCTGGAGTCCAGTAGGGGCGGGGTACAATGAGCAGTTCTTC
TRBJ2-3 | . | TRBV27 | . | CASSFLRGSTDTQYF | TGTGCCAGCAGTTTCCTCAGGGGAAGCACAGATACGCAGTATTTT
TRBJ2-6 | . | TRBV11-2 | . | CASSLVRGEAGANVLTF | TGTGCCAGCAGCTTAGTCCGCGGGGAGGCTGGGGCCAACGTCCTGACTTTC
TRBJ2-7 | . | TRBV4-1 | . | CASSREQFYEQYF | TGCGCCAGCAGCCGGGAACAGTTCTACGAGCAGTACTTC